One sample yielded the 10 T cell receptor beta chains listed below, sequenced in a study of metastatic and nonmetastatic thyroid tumors. With MiXCR, TCRdb called clones anew from the PCR reads. The table includes some 7,700 clones, approximately 32% detected once. Each patient went into thyroid surgery without having received any treatment. Sequenced sample: tumor tissue. These receptor sequences come from a female donor with papillary thyroid cancer or a benign thyroid nodule (not recorded which). Some clones in this sample may be carry-over from other donors' samples.

This clone was detected many times. Just one base apart from a much larger clone, this may be a read error. The chain combines TRBV6-1 with TRBJ1-5, with TRBD1 as a possible D gene (5 bases). The CDR3 runs 15 residues. The germline V gene encodes CDR1 MNHNS and CDR2 SASEGT. The CDR3 here is CASGEVGRVNQPQHF. CDR3 nucleotides: TGTGCCAGCGGTGAAGTCGGCAGGGTCAATCAGCCCCAGCATTTT.

The CDR3 DNA reads TGTGCCAGCAGCGGGGGAAATTCACCCCTCCACTTT. Protein sequence: CASSGGNSPLHF. The J gene is TRBJ1-6, the V gene TRBV13; tentatively, D is TRBD1 (5 bases). The V end was cut by 5 bases, the J end by 7 bases, with 6 bases between. Germline lookup yields CDR1 PRHDT and CDR2 FYEKMQ (reference sequence). The CDR3 totals 12 residues.

This clone is medium-sized. CDR3 region: CSVYSGRSYEQYF. CDR3 sequence (DNA): TGCAGCGTCTATAGCGGGAGGAGCTACGAGCAGTACTTC. The V gene is TRBV29-1, the J gene TRBJ2-7, with 10 bases fitting TRBD2. This CDR3 region has 13 residues. V lost 6 bases to trimming and J lost 3 bases; unmatched junction nucleotides: 5. Germline-derived CDR1 and CDR2 are SQVTM and ANQGSEA.

By its share, this clone is medium-sized (0.01 to 0.1%). This chain joins TRBV2 and TRBJ2-7; 13 bases are a match to TRBD2. Germline V lookup: CDR1 SNHLY, CDR2 FYNNEI. This CDR3 is 14 amino acids long. The V gene end was trimmed by 7 bases and the J gene end by 6 bases; junction bases not matched to a gene: 6. CDR3 sequence reads: CASKEGTSGTEQYF. DNA for the CDR3: TGTGCCAGCAAGGAGGGGACTAGCGGGACCGAGCAGTACTTC.

This chain links TRBV5-1 with TRBJ2-3; tentatively, D is TRBD2 (6 bases). The ends were cut back, 3 bases at V and 4 bases at J, with 18 bases in the middle. The CDR3 loop spans 16 amino acids. CDR1 and CDR2 from the germline V gene are SGHRS and YFSETQ. CDR3 amino acids: CASSSELAVNSDTQYF. Here the CDR3 DNA reads TGCGCCAGCAGCTCGGAGTTAGCGGTAAACTCAGATACGCAGTATTTT.

With respect to this clone: A junction boundary mismatches the germline segment, possibly from a read error. The chain couples TRBV5-1 to TRBJ1-1; a possible D gene is TRBD1 (6 bases). Per germline, CDR1 SGHRS and CDR2 YFSETQ. The CDR3 totals 14 residues. The CDR3 DNA is TGCGCCATCAGCTACCGGGGGGGCAACACTGAAGCTTTCTTT. Protein sequence: CAISYRGGNTEAFF.

This clone is labeled as medium-sized. The chain combines TRBV20-1 with TRBJ1-5; 9 bases are shared with TRBD1. The CDR3 spans 14 residues. Trimming cost V 3 bases and J 6 bases; bases outside gene matches: 6. Per the germline V gene, CDR1 is DFQATT and CDR2 is SNEGSKA (reference sequence). The CDR3 region has the DNA TGCAGTGCTAGGGCACAGGGGGCGCGTCAGCCCCAGCATTTT. This encodes CSARAQGARQPQHF.

V and J are TRBV5-5 and TRBJ1-2; weak D call: TRBD1 (5 bases). Germline V gives CDR1 SGHKS, CDR2 YYEKEE (reference sequence). This CDR3 is 13 amino acids long. V dropped 3 bases and J dropped 6 bases, with 12 bases sitting between them. DNA of the CDR3: TGTGCCAGCAGCTACCGGGGGGAAGATGGCTACACCTTC. Translated, it gives CASSYRGEDGYTF.

By proportion, this clone is medium-sized (0.01 to 0.1%). This rearrangement joins TRBV27 to TRBJ1-5; 9 bases map to TRBD1. After removal of 6 bases from V and 5 bases from J, the junction contained 14 bases not matched to a gene. The germline gives CDR1 MNHEY, CDR2 SMNVEV (reference sequence). The CDR3 totals 17 residues. CDR3 sequence reads: CASRVSPPGQGHQPQHF. CDR3 DNA: TGTGCCAGCAGGGTCTCACCGCCGGGACAGGGCCATCAGCCCCAGCATTTT.

This clone was observed at least ten times. This sequence may be a read error, since a much larger clone differs from it by one base. The V call is TRBV19, the J call TRBJ1-2; maybe TRBD1 (6 bases). CDR3 length: 11 amino acids. Per germline, CDR1 LNHDA and CDR2 SQIVND (reference sequence). Written as DNA, the CDR3 is TGTACCAGTACAGGGAACTATGGCTACACCTTC. It encodes CTSTGNYGYTF.